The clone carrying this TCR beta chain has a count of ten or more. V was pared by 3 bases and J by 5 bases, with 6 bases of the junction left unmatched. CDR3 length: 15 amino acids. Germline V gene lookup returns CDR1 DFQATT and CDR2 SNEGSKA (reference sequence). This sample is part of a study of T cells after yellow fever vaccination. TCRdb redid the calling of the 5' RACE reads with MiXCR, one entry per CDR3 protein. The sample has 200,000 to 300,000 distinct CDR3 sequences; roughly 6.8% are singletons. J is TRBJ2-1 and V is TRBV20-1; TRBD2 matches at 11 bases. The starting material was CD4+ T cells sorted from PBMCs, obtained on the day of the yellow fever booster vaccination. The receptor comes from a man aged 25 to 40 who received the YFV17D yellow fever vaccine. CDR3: CSASHTSGRNNEQFF. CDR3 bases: TGCAGTGCTAGTCACACTAGCGGGAGAAACAATGAGCAGTTCTTC.